These T cell receptor beta chains were read from a single sample in a study of neurological immune-mediated disorders. One entry per CDR3 protein, called by TCRdb with MiXCR from the 5' RACE reads. The profile shows about 95,000 distinct CDR3 sequences, about 3.8% of them singletons. Sequencing was done on a sample of PBMCs. The receptors were gathered from a woman under 30 with multiple sclerosis. Both conserved end residues are part of each CDR3. The order of the fields is J gene, clone size, V gene, D gene, CDR3 protein, CDR3 DNA. The D gene is left open where the match is weak. The listing skips clone size in some rows; elsewhere it reads once, few, many or a size class.

TRBJ2-7	many	TRBV20-1	-	CSARDSGVIYEQYF	TGCAGTGCTAGAGATTCAGGGGTTATCTACGAGCAGTACTTC
TRBJ1-2	many	TRBV14	-	CASSPGIYGYTF	TGTGCCAGCAGCCCGGGTATCTATGGCTACACCTTC
TRBJ2-7	many	TRBV6-5	-	CAGRGSSYEQYF	TGTGCCGGACGAGGTTCATCCTACGAGCAGTACTTC
TRBJ1-4	many	TRBV7-9	-	CASSHPETWANEKLFF	TGTGCCAGCAGCCACCCCGAGACATGGGCAAATGAAAAACTGTTTTTT
TRBJ2-3	many	TRBV7-9	TRBD2	CASSFGSSGGPTDTQYF	TGTGCCAGCAGCTTCGGGTCTAGCGGGGGGCCCACAGATACGCAGTATTTT
TRBJ2-1	many	TRBV12-3/TRBV12-4	TRBD2	CASSSSPGGPSYNEQFF	TGTGCCAGCAGTTCTTCCCCGGGAGGGCCCTCCTACAATGAGCAGTTCTTC
TRBJ2-6	many	TRBV9	-	CASSAERAGGANVLTF	TGTGCCAGCAGCGCCGAACGGGCAGGTGGGGCCAACGTCCTGACTTTC
TRBJ2-7	many	TRBV11-2	-	CASSPRGDMYDEQYF	TGTGCCAGCAGCCCTCGTGGAGATATGTACGACGAGCAGTACTTC
TRBJ2-3	many	TRBV6-5	-	CASSLTGTPMQYF	TGTGCCAGCAGCCTAACCGGGACACCCATGCAGTATTTT
TRBJ1-3	many	TRBV28	TRBD1	CASRETGGLGNTIYF	TGTGCCAGCAGGGAAACAGGGGGTCTTGGAAACACCATATATTTT
TRBJ2-5	many	TRBV5-1	TRBD2	CASHAGGIKETQYF	TGCGCCAGCCATGCCGGGGGGATAAAAGAGACCCAGTACTTC
TRBJ1-3	many	TRBV5-8	-	CASSPGTSSGNTIYF	TGTGCCAGCAGCCCCGGGACGAGCTCTGGAAACACCATATATTTT
TRBJ2-1	many	TRBV10-3	-	CAISESVRPPFF	TGTGCCATCAGTGAGTCGGTGCGTCCACCGTTCTTC
TRBJ1-1	many	TRBV20-1	-	CSARDNTEAFF	TGCAGTGCTAGGGACAACACTGAAGCTTTCTTT
TRBJ2-1	many	TRBV7-9	-	CASSEGEQFF	TGTGCCAGCAGCGAGGGTGAGCAGTTCTTC
TRBJ2-1	many	TRBV7-9	TRBD2	CASSPRTSGGFYNEQFF	TGTGCCAGCAGCCCTCGGACTAGCGGGGGCTTTTACAATGAGCAGTTCTTC
TRBJ2-3	many	TRBV28	-	CASSSNQAVTQYF	TGTGCCAGCAGTTCCAACCAGGCTGTTACGCAGTATTTT
TRBJ2-5	many	TRBV2	TRBD2	CASSEGLAAGIVTQYF	TGTGCCAGCAGTGAGGGACTAGCGGCCGGGATAGTCACCCAGTACTTC
TRBJ1-1	many	TRBV6-6	-	CASSYTWARVIPEAFF	TGTGCCAGCAGTTATACGTGGGCTAGAGTTATCCCTGAAGCTTTCTTT
TRBJ1-5	few	TRBV21-1	-	CASSKALVQGNKTQNF	TGTGCCAGCAGCAAAGCGCTAGTCCAGGGTAATAAGACCCAGAATTTT
TRBJ2-7	many	TRBV12-3/TRBV12-4	-	CASSATRALHYEQYF	TGTGCCAGCAGTGCTACCCGGGCCCTACACTACGAGCAGTACTTC
TRBJ2-1	few	TRBV7-9	-	CASSLAGSDEQFF	TGTGCCAGCAGCTTAGCGGGGAGCGATGAGCAGTTCTTC
TRBJ2-3	many	TRBV20-1	-	CSAERGYSPQDTQYF	TGCAGTGCTGAGAGGGGGTATAGCCCCCAGGATACGCAGTATTTT
TRBJ2-7	many	TRBV5-5	TRBD1	CASSLGGGTIGEQYF	TGTGCCAGCAGCTTGGGAGGGGGCACCATAGGCGAGCAGTACTTC
TRBJ2-5	many	TRBV12-3/TRBV12-4	-	CASSYGISETQYF	TGTGCCAGCAGTTATGGTATTTCAGAGACCCAGTACTTC
TRBJ1-2	many	TRBV7-2	-	CASSPRGGDTIGYTF	TGTGCCAGCAGCCCCCGGGGGGGGGACACGATTGGCTACACCTTC
TRBJ2-1	many	TRBV9	TRBD2	CASSVGLAGDYNEQFF	TGTGCCAGCAGCGTAGGGCTAGCGGGGGACTACAATGAGCAGTTCTTC
TRBJ2-5	many	TRBV29-1	-	CSVVFPLLQETQYF	TGCAGCGTTGTATTCCCCCTCCTCCAAGAGACCCAGTACTTC
TRBJ1-2	many	TRBV5-1	-	CASSAGTPSGYTF	TGCGCCAGCAGCGCCGGGACCCCGAGTGGCTACACCTTC
TRBJ1-1	many	TRBV20-1	-	CSAQIPAAEAFF	TGCAGTGCCCAGATTCCGGCGGCTGAAGCTTTCTTT
TRBJ1-2	many	TRBV29-1	-	CSVGQSLGYTF	TGCAGCGTCGGACAGTCTCTTGGCTACACCTTC
TRBJ2-6	many	TRBV5-1	TRBD1	CASSPTGFSSGANVLTF	TGCGCCAGCAGCCCGACAGGGTTCTCCTCTGGGGCCAACGTCCTGACTTTC
TRBJ2-7	many	TRBV6-5	-	CASSYSDPGRVYEQYF	TGTGCCAGCAGTTACTCTGACCCGGGTCGGGTCTACGAGCAGTACTTC
TRBJ2-5	many	TRBV5-5	TRBD1	CASSVQGDVTQYF	TGTGCCAGCAGTGTCCAGGGGGATGTGACCCAGTACTTC
TRBJ2-3	many	TRBV5-6	-	CASSLPRRTDTQYF	TGTGCCAGCAGCTTGCCCAGACGCACAGATACGCAGTATTTT
TRBJ2-3	few	TRBV6-1	-	CASSVGGRDSDTQYF	TGTGCCAGCAGTGTCGGTGGGCGGGACTCAGATACGCAGTATTTT
TRBJ1-6	many	TRBV3-1	TRBD1	CASSHWRTGDSPLHF	TGTGCCAGCAGCCACTGGCGGACAGGGGATTCACCCCTCCACTTT
TRBJ2-7	many	TRBV6-6	TRBD2	CASSPGLAGGPYEQYF	TGTGCCAGCAGCCCGGGACTAGCGGGAGGGCCCTACGAGCAGTACTTC
TRBJ2-3	many	TRBV12-3/TRBV12-4	TRBD2	CASSRPGLAPTDTQYF	TGTGCCAGCAGTAGACCGGGACTAGCGCCGACAGATACGCAGTATTTT
TRBJ1-5	many	TRBV24-1	TRBD1	CATSETDRGNQPQHF	TGTGCCACCAGTGAGACGGACAGGGGCAATCAGCCCCAGCATTTT
TRBJ1-1	many	TRBV20-1	-	CSARGGRVNTEAFF	TGCAGTGCTAGAGGTGGACGGGTGAACACTGAAGCTTTCTTT
TRBJ1-3	many	TRBV7-2	-	CASSLNGQGNTIYF	TGTGCCAGCAGCTTAAACGGCCAAGGAAACACCATATATTTT
TRBJ1-1	many	TRBV6-5	-	CASSKNGGNTEAFF	TGTGCCAGCAGTAAAAACGGGGGGAACACTGAAGCTTTCTTT
TRBJ2-3	many	TRBV3-1	TRBD1	CASSGPGQGDVDTQYF	TGTGCCAGCAGCGGTCCGGGACAGGGAGATGTAGATACGCAGTATTTT
TRBJ2-2	-	TRBV5-1	TRBD1	CASSLWGQGPMDTGELFF	TGCGCCAGCAGCTTGTGGGGACAGGGGCCCATGGACACCGGGGAGCTGTTTTTT
TRBJ2-3	many	TRBV20-1	TRBD2	CSARASSGRIDTQYF	TGCAGTGCTAGAGCCTCTAGCGGGAGGATTGATACGCAGTATTTT
TRBJ2-7	many	TRBV29-1	TRBD1	CSVEATGGGEQYF	TGCAGCGTTGAGGCAACAGGGGGCGGCGAGCAGTACTTC
TRBJ1-6	many	TRBV12-3/TRBV12-4	-	CASTPRVRNSPLHF	TGTGCCAGCACCCCCAGGGTCCGGAATTCACCCCTCCACTTT